This entry lists 26 T cell receptor beta chains sequenced from one sample in a study of beta chain features in type 1 diabetes. Findings and caveats of the study: Shortening of TCRB CDR3s, moderate but significant, appeared in all four CD4+ subsets of Type 1 diabetes patients.

Reverse transcribing all isolated RNA meant expressed TCRB transcripts were sequenced. Some clones are missing from TCRdb's copy, which holds only in-frame ones; the method was immunoSEQ multiplex PCR. The sample consists of roughly 180,000 clones, roughly 8% of them appearing once. Their antigens remain unidentified. Sample: central memory CD4+ T cells from blood. All receptors come from a young man with type 1 diabetes.

This clone was counted a few times. This chain uses TRBV6-1 with TRBJ2-1; possibly TRBD2 for D (6 bases). The germline V gene has CDR1 MNHNS and CDR2 SASEGT. Trimming pared 8 bases from V and 7 bases from J, leaving 15 bases between. The CDR3 spans 13 residues. CDR3 coding DNA: TGTGCCAGCTATCGGGACTCGGGAAATGAGCAGTTCTTC. It specifies CASYRDSGNEQFF.

This clone was found many times. V is TRBV7-2 and J is TRBJ2-7; 7 positions match TRBD2. After removal of 0 bases from V and 3 bases from J, the junction contained 5 bases not matched to a gene. This CDR3 region has 15 residues. Germline V gene lookup returns CDR1 SGHTA and CDR2 FQGNSA. In DNA form, the CDR3 reads TGTGCCAGCAGCTTAGCGGCTAGCGGATTCTACGAGCAGTACTTC. It yields the protein CASSLAASGFYEQYF.

This clone was seen a handful of times. The chain couples TRBV15 to TRBJ2-3; 8 bases map to TRBD2. Germline lookup yields CDR1 LNHNV and CDR2 YYDKDF (reference sequence). The junction had 8 bases not matched to a gene; V was cut back by 1 base and J by 2 bases. The CDR3 is 17 amino acids. The CDR3 is CATSRGSGGGTTDTQYF. CDR3 nucleotide sequence: TGTGCCACCAGCAGAGGGTCCGGGGGGGGCACCACAGATACGCAGTATTTT.

V is TRBV2 and J is TRBJ1-5; D possibly corresponds to TRBD1 (5 bases). The V end lost 4 bases, the J end lost 4 bases, and 8 bases lay between the germline ends. Germline CDR1 SNHLY, CDR2 FYNNEI. The CDR3 contains 13 residues. DNA of the CDR3: TGTGCCAGCAGTGTTGACAGAAATCAGCCCCAGCATTTT. This translates into CASSVDRNQPQHF.

This clone was seen only a few times. The rearrangement uses TRBV18 and TRBJ1-1; TRBD1 aligns across 9 bases. From germline, CDR1 is KGHSH and CDR2 LQKENI. This CDR3 is built from 18 residues. J was trimmed by 3 bases and V by 3 bases; bases with no gene match: 14. The CDR3 loop reads CASSPLGDRGLMYTEAFF. CDR3 nucleotides: TGTGCCAGCTCACCTTTAGGCGACAGGGGGTTAATGTACACTGAAGCTTTCTTT.

The V call is TRBV7-2, the J call TRBJ2-4; 7 nucleotides align to TRBD1. The germline CDR1 and CDR2 sequences are SGHTA and FQGNSA. The junction had 8 bases not matched to a gene; V was cut back by 5 bases and J by 1 base. The CDR3 runs to 16 residues. The CDR3 protein is CASSPQGGLAKNIQYF. Here the CDR3 DNA reads TGTGCCAGCAGCCCACAAGGGGGCTTGGCCAAAAACATTCAGTACTTC.

Concerning this clone itself: An end of the junction differs from the germline gene, which may be a read error. V gene TRBV28 combines with J gene TRBJ2-5, with a possible D match to TRBD2 (6 bases). Germline loops: CDR1 MDHEN, CDR2 SYDVKM. There are 13 residues in the CDR3. The CDR3 sequence: CASSDSGVEAQYF. CDR3 nucleotide sequence: TGTGCCAGCAGTGACTCGGGGGTAGAGGCCCAGTACTTC.

Here the CDR3 reads CASSQREGAEKLFF. CDR3 DNA: TGTGCCAGCAGCCAGCGGGAGGGGGCTGAAAAACTGTTTTTT. This chain joins TRBV4-2 and TRBJ1-4; 7 nucleotides line up with TRBD1. V was clipped by 3 bases and J by 7 bases; unmatched bases: 5. This CDR3 has 14 amino acids. CDR1 LGHNA and CDR2 YNFKEQ come from the germline V gene.

The rearrangement joins TRBV15 to TRBJ1-2, with 8 bases identical to TRBD1. V trimming: 0 bases; J trimming: 4 bases; junction bases outside the gene matches: 4. Germline CDR1 LNHNV, CDR2 YYDKDF (reference sequence). The CDR3 has 15 residues. The CDR3 loop reads CATSRDTGQVYGYTF. CDR3 in DNA: TGTGCCACCAGCAGAGATACGGGACAGGTCTATGGCTACACCTTC.

The V gene is TRBV9, the J gene TRBJ2-2, with TRBD1 matching 7 bases. V trimming: 3 bases; J trimming: 6 bases; junction bases outside the gene matches: 11. The CDR3 length is 16 residues. CDR1 SGDLS and CDR2 YYNGEE come from the germline V gene. CDR3 sequence (DNA): TGTGCCAGCAGCGCCGTACAGGGGTCGTACGCCGGGGAGCTGTTTTTT. It is translated as CASSAVQGSYAGELFF.

This clone was detected a few times. The genes are TRBV7-2 and TRBJ2-7; D is undetermined. The CDR3 totals 14 residues. Deletions cut 5 bases from V and 6 bases from J, with 17 bases between. The germline gives CDR1 SGHTA, CDR2 FQGNSA. CDR3 in amino acids: CASSRSRVLGEQYF. CDR3 DNA sequence: TGTGCCAGCAGCAGATCTCGGGTACTGGGCGAGCAGTACTTC.

This clone was found a few times. The chain links TRBV5-1 to TRBJ2-3; 7 positions match TRBD2. This CDR3 spans 15 amino acids. The germline V gene has CDR1 SGHRS and CDR2 YFSETQ. Trimming removed 5 bases from V and 2 bases from J; junction bases left unmatched: 8. The CDR3 DNA reads TGCGCCAGCAGGGTGGCGGGGGAAGTCACAGATACGCAGTATTTT. Its protein product is CASRVAGEVTDTQYF.

This clone was picked up a small number of times. J is TRBJ2-5 and V is TRBV7-2; 7 positions agree with TRBD2. There are 13 residues in the CDR3. Germline V CDR1 and CDR2: SGHTA, FQGNSA. The V and J ends lost 6 bases and 4 bases, in that order; junction bases with no gene match: 5. The CDR3 DNA sequence: TGTGCCAGCAGGAAACTAGCGACAGAGACCCAGTACTTC. As protein: CASRKLATETQYF.

This clone turned up a few times. This chain links TRBV7-9 with TRBJ1-1, with D uncertain. The V end lost 3 bases, the J end lost 6 bases, and 11 bases lay between the germline ends. The germline V gene encodes CDR1 SEHNR and CDR2 FQNEAQ (reference sequence). The CDR3 totals 13 residues. In DNA form, the CDR3 reads TGTGCCAGCAGCTTGAGGGCCGGAGCTGAAGCTTTCTTT. Translating gives CASSLRAGAEAFF.

The genes are TRBV7-8 and TRBJ2-3; D remains unclear. CDR3 length equals 13 residues. V gave up 1 base and J gave up 1 base, with 3 bases separating them. Per germline, CDR1 SGHVS and CDR2 FQNEAQ. CDR3: CASSLGRTDTQYF. The DNA of the CDR3 is TGTGCCAGCAGCTTAGGGCGCACAGATACGCAGTATTTT.

The chain carries TRBV18 and TRBJ2-7, with 7 bases matching TRBD2. The germline V gene encodes CDR1 KGHSH and CDR2 LQKENI. CDR3 size: 13 residues. Trimming removed 2 bases from V and 7 bases from J; junction bases left unmatched: 5. DNA for the CDR3: TGTGCCAGCTCACCAGCGGGGGTAGGAGAGCAGTACTTC. This codes for CASSPAGVGEQYF.

The CDR3 bases are TGTGCCAGCAGCTCGGCTAGCGGGACTCGCGATGAGCAGTTCTTC. Translation gives CASSSASGTRDEQFF. The chain couples TRBV7-2 to TRBJ2-1; 9 positions agree with TRBD2. Germline values: CDR1 SGHTA, CDR2 FQGNSA. This CDR3 has 15 residues. V was clipped by 4 bases and J by 8 bases; unmatched bases: 9.

This clone was observed a few times. This rearrangement joins TRBV19 to TRBJ2-7; 8 bases are shared with TRBD1. V dropped 9 bases and J dropped 3; count of bases not matched to a gene: 4. CDR1 is LNHDA, CDR2 SQIVND, per germline (reference sequence). This CDR3 has 12 residues. In DNA, the CDR3 is TGTGCCAGCAGCGACAGGGGCTACGAGCAGTACTTC. This gives the protein CASSDRGYEQYF.

A few counts support this clone. CDR3 residues: CASDDRVGDGKLFF. The DNA for the CDR3 is TGTGCCAGTGACGACAGGGTCGGGGATGGAAAACTGTTTTTT. This chain joins TRBV19 and TRBJ1-4; 7 positions agree with TRBD1. J lost 10 bases, V lost 8 bases, and 13 bases had no gene match. Germline loops: CDR1 LNHDA, CDR2 SQIVND (reference sequence). The CDR3 contains 14 residues.

The chain has TRBV7-2 and TRBJ1-5; D gene uncertain. Germline V CDR1 and CDR2: SGHTA, FQGNSA. The CDR3 consists of 15 residues. Trimming stripped 3 bases from V and 9 bases from J, with 18 bases between. In DNA form, the CDR3 reads TGTGCCAGCAGCTTTGGTTCACTTGGTGACTCGCCCCAGCATTTT. Translated, it gives CASSFGSLGDSPQHF. Using reference TRBV7-2 and TRBJ1-5 for the parts outside the CDR3, the full variable domain is GAGVSQSPSNKVTEKGKDVELRCDPISGHTALYWYRQSLGQGLEFLIYFQGNSAPDKSGLPSDRFSAERTGGSVSTLTIQRTQQEDSAVYLCASSFGSLGDSPQHFGDGTRLSIL.

The J gene is TRBJ1-1, the V gene TRBV5-1; TRBD1 might be the D (5 bases). Germline CDR1 reads SGHRS; CDR2 reads YFSETQ. The ends were cut back, 0 bases at V and 5 bases at J, with 17 bases in the middle. This CDR3 has 16 amino acids. The CDR3 reads CASSLDGEQGGTEAFF. The CDR3 region has the DNA TGCGCCAGCAGCTTGGACGGGGAGCAGGGAGGAACTGAAGCTTTCTTT. Filled out from reference TRBV5-1 and TRBJ1-1, the complete variable domain reads KAGVTQTPRYLIKTRGQQVTLSCSPISGHRSVSWYQQTPGQGLQFLFEYFSETQRNKGNFPGRFSGRQFSNSRSEMNVSTLELGDSALYLCASSLDGEQGGTEAFFGQGTRLTVV.

V is TRBV11-2 and J is TRBJ2-2, with 15 positions matching TRBD2. Germline V gives CDR1 SGHAT, CDR2 FQNNGV. Trimming removed 3 bases from V and 3 bases from J; junction bases left unmatched: 5. This CDR3 is built from 18 residues. The CDR3 region has the DNA TGTGCCAGCAGCTTGGAGGGACTAGCGGGGGGTCACACCGGGGAGCTGTTTTTT. This gives the protein CASSLEGLAGGHTGELFF. The entire variable domain, with the rest obtained from reference TRBV11-2 and TRBJ2-2, is as follows: EAGVAQSPRYKIIEKRQSVAFWCNPISGHATLYWYQQILGQGPKLLIQFQNNGVVDDSQLPKDRFSAERLKGVDSTLKIQPAKLEDSAVYLCASSLEGLAGGHTGELFFGEGSRLTVL.

The chain combines TRBV6-5 with TRBJ2-2; D is perhaps TRBD2 (5 bases). The V end was cut by 9 bases, the J end by 1 base, with 6 bases between. The CDR3 sequence is 12 residues long. Per germline, CDR1 MNHEY and CDR2 SVGAGI. This CDR3 is CASRGNTGELFF. CDR3 DNA: TGTGCCAGTCGGGGGAACACCGGGGAGCTGTTTTTT.

J is TRBJ2-7 and V is TRBV25-1; possibly TRBD1 for D (6 bases). Germline V gene sequence: CDR1 MGHDK, CDR2 SYGVNS. CDR3 size: 13 residues. V lost 8 bases and J 6 bases, leaving 17 bases between the germline ends. The CDR3 DNA sequence: TGTGCCAGCGGGGGTTTGGGGGCGGGCGAGCAGTACTTC. It specifies CASGGLGAGEQYF.

The V gene is TRBV9, the J gene TRBJ2-3, with D possibly TRBD2 on 6 matching bases. There are 15 residues in the CDR3. CDR1 is SGDLS and CDR2 is YYNGEE in the germline V gene. V lost 1 base and J 7 bases, leaving 16 bases between the germline ends. The CDR3 nucleotides read TGTGCCAGCAGCGTAACCGGGAGACTAGATTATACGCAGTATTTT. It is translated as CASSVTGRLDYTQYF.

The chain uses TRBV30 and TRBJ2-1; 13 bases map to TRBD2. The CDR3 is made up of 13 amino acids. The germline V gene has CDR1 GTSNPN and CDR2 SVGIG (reference sequence). The V segment lost 2 bases and the J segment 12 bases; nucleotides outside the gene matches: 4. The CDR3 here is CAWSSGTSGAQFF. The CDR3 nucleotides are TGTGCCTGGAGTTCCGGGACTAGCGGGGCGCAGTTCTTC.